These 13 T cell receptor beta chains originate from one sample sequenced in a study of T cells in Graves' hyperthyroidism and ophthalmopathy. TCR beta CDR3 region amplification was performed from RNA transcripts. The TCR CDR3 was amplified in a first-round RT-PCR using the HTBI primer set. TCRdb redid the calling of the multiplex PCR reads with MiXCR, one entry per CDR3 protein. Among approximately 400,000 distinct CDR3 sequences listed, about 14% were seen once. Source material: blood. Receptors originate from a young woman with Graves' ophthalmopathy.

This chain connects TRBV19 to TRBJ1-2, with D perhaps TRBD1 (5 bases). There are 15 residues in the CDR3. CDR1 and CDR2 from the germline V gene are LNHDA and SQIVND (reference sequence). V lost 6 bases to trimming and J lost 1 base, with 15 bases between them. CDR3 sequence: CASRPSPGNNYGYTF. DNA for the CDR3: TGTGCCAGTAGACCTTCCCCAGGGAATAACTATGGCTACACCTTC.

Details on this clonotype: At one end the junction does not follow the germline gene, possibly because of a read error. The chain is built from TRBV11-1 and TRBJ2-3; D is uncertain. The CDR3 totals 13 residues. Looked up from germline, CDR1 is SGHAT and CDR2 is FQDESV (reference sequence). The CDR3: CASSSPSTDTEYF. In DNA form, the CDR3 reads TGTGCCAGCAGCTCGCCCAGCACAGATACGGAGTATTTT.

This clonotype was seen at least ten times. The chain uses TRBV3-1 and TRBJ1-4, with D possibly matching TRBD1 (6 bases). The CDR3 runs to 13 residues. Germline assignment: CDR1 LGHDT and CDR2 YNNKEL (reference sequence). V was clipped by 5 bases and J by 7 bases, with 11 bases between them. In DNA form, the CDR3 reads TGTGCCAGCAGCACAGGGCTGAGTGAAAAACTGTTTTTT. Protein: CASSTGLSEKLFF.

This clonotype was counted many times. The CDR3 DNA is TGCAGTGCTAGGCCCCTAAGTTCTCGGCAGTACTTC. Translation: CSARPLSSRQYF. The chain combines TRBV20-1 with TRBJ2-7; D not certain. The length of the CDR3 is 12 residues. CDR1 and CDR2 (germline): DFQATT, SNEGSKA (reference sequence). V was cut by 3 bases and J by 9 bases, with 15 bases left in between.

Turning to this clonotype: This may stem from a read error, because a much larger clone lies one nucleotide away. V usage is TRBV7-3 and J usage is TRBJ1-1; no reliable D call. V was pared by 1 base and J by 0 bases, with 3 bases between. This CDR3 region has 13 residues. CDR1 is SGHTA and CDR2 is FQGTGA in the germline V gene. CDR3: CASSLMLNTEAFF. The CDR3 bases are TGTGCCAGCAGCTTAATGTTGAACACTGAAGCTTTCTTT. The complete variable domain, with remaining parts taken from reference TRBV7-3 and TRBJ1-1, reads GAGVSQTPSNKVTEKGKYVELRCDPISGHTALYWYRQSLGQGPEFLIYFQGTGAADDSGLPNDRFFAVRPEGSVSTLKIQRTERGDSAVYLCASSLMLNTEAFFGQGTRLTVV.

There are many counts of this clonotype. V gene TRBV12-3 or TRBV12-4 combines with J gene TRBJ1-1; perhaps TRBD1 as D (6 bases). Between the trimmed V and J ends, which lost 3 bases and 5 bases, there was a span of 13 bases. The CDR3 has 14 residues. The CDR3 protein is CASSFSEGGTEAFF. CDR3 in DNA: TGTGCCAGCAGTTTTTCCGAGGGGGGGACTGAAGCTTTCTTT.

In its sample, this clonotype was seen many times. The V gene is TRBV7-8, the J gene TRBJ1-1, with 8 bases fitting TRBD1. V lost 5 bases to trimming and J lost 1 base; unmatched junction nucleotides: 3. Germline V gene data show CDR1 as SGHVS and CDR2 as FQNEAQ. The CDR3 loop spans 14 amino acids. The CDR3 sequence is CASSADRGNTEAFF. The CDR3 DNA follows: TGTGCCAGCAGCGCCGACAGGGGGAACACTGAAGCTTTCTTT.

Of note for this clonotype: A much larger clone lies one base from this, so it may be a read error. This sequence joins TRBV6-1 and TRBJ2-5, with 7 bases lining up with TRBD2. The CDR3 extends over 15 amino acids. Trimming cost V 1 base and J 9 bases; bases outside gene matches: 11. Germline V gives CDR1 MNHNS, CDR2 SASEGT. CDR3 in amino acids: CASSEGALYREAQYF. The DNA for the CDR3 is TGTGCCAGCAGTGAAGGGGCCCTTTACCGGGAGGCCCAGTACTTC.

This clonotype was counted a few times. Possible read error: a much larger clone is one base away. This chain joins TRBV11-3 and TRBJ2-1; D is unresolved. The CDR3 extends over 13 amino acids. CDR1 SGHNT and CDR2 YENEEA come from the germline V gene. CDR3 in DNA: TGTGCCGGCAGCTTAGTGGTTGGAAATGAGCAGTTCTTC. Translation: CAGSLVVGNEQFF.

This clonotype has just a few counts. The chain recombines TRBV30 with TRBJ2-3, with 7 bases lining up with TRBD2. Trimming cost V 1 base and J 4 bases; bases outside gene matches: 5. Germline CDR1 and CDR2: GTSNPN and SVGIG (reference sequence). The CDR3 is made up of 14 amino acids. The CDR3 bases are TGTGCCTGGAGTGGGGGGGGGGGGTCAGATACGCAGTATTTT. It codes for CAWSGGGGSDTQYF.

There are many counts of this clonotype. CDR3 sequence reads: CASSPRAGEEQFF. The CDR3 DNA follows: TGTGCCAGCTCACCACGAGCGGGGGAAGAGCAGTTCTTC. The rearrangement links TRBV18 to TRBJ2-1; 8 bases match TRBD2. The germline V gene encodes CDR1 KGHSH and CDR2 LQKENI. Germline trimming cut 1 base from V and 10 bases from J; bases unmatched to any gene: 3. This CDR3 spans 13 amino acids.

Comment on this clonotype: This may stem from a read error, because a much larger clone lies one nucleotide away. The chain carries TRBV29-1 and TRBJ1-6; 7 bases align to TRBD1. CDR1 and CDR2 from the germline V gene are SQVTM and ANQGSEA. This CDR3 spans 13 amino acids. The ends lost 6 bases at V and 9 bases at J; junction bases unmatched: 8. For the CDR3, the DNA is TGCAGCGTAAGAGAAGGGGACAGTTCACCCCTCCACTTT. This codes for CSVREGDSSPLHF.

This clonotype occurred many times. This sequence joins TRBV2 and TRBJ2-7; unclear D gene. Germline CDR1 is SNHLY and CDR2 is FYNNEI. CDR3 length: 12 residues. Trimming removed 6 bases at V and 0 bases at J, with 6 bases between. The CDR3 loop is CASRSPSYEQYF. In DNA, the CDR3 is TGTGCCAGCAGGTCGCCCTCCTACGAGCAGTACTTC.